The sequence of this T cell receptor beta chain was determined in a study of T cells in Graves' hyperthyroidism and ophthalmopathy. Study results and limitations: Blood also held most thyroid clonotypes expanded beyond 0.001.

The source material, RNA transcripts, was used to amplify TCR beta CDR3 regions. A set of HTBI primers served as the primers for a first-round RT-PCR of the TCR CDR3. Via MiXCR, TCRdb re-called the multiplex PCR reads, giving one row per CDR3 protein. The sample holds about 400,000 distinct CDR3 sequences, approximately 25% seen once. This clonotype was detected many times. Antigen: not known. Germline CDR1 is SGHAT and CDR2 is FQNNGV. The CDR3 runs 16 residues. The V and J ends lost 5 bases and 4 bases, in that order; junction bases with no gene match: 13. V gene TRBV11-2 combines with J gene TRBJ2-7; 8 nucleotides line up with TRBD1. This sequence originates from a man aged 50-59 years with Graves' hyperthyroidism. The sequenced material came from blood. The chain's CDR3 is CASSQPRDRSPYEQYF. As DNA, the CDR3 is TGTGCCAGCAGCCAACCTCGGGACAGGTCGCCATACGAGCAGTACTTC.